This T cell receptor (beta chain) was recovered during a study of blood T cells in healthy people across ages (dated by TCRdb to between 2015 and 2017). For context, the study as a whole: In model experiments, template switching captured about one uniquely barcoded TCR beta cDNA molecule for every two T cells. The study measured age-related changes in TCR beta repertoire diversity using deep sequencing normalized with unique cDNA molecular identifiers. Donors were grouped into four age groups: young (average approximately 15 years), middle-aged (39), aged (approximately 67) and long-lived (just over 80). Donors of different ages were randomly distributed across sequencing lanes to avoid experimental bias. Using the same blood draw, the study looked at two additional independent replicas of 1 million unique cDNA reads for two donors, one aged 18 to 29 and the other aged 80 or older.

Taken from the germline V gene (reference sequence), the CDR1 and CDR2 loops are DFQATT and SNEGSKA. From its cysteine to its phenylalanine, the CDR3 spans 15 amino acids. The read is trimmed to its CDR3 DNA, 45 bases read in frame from base 1. A note on this clonotype: The antigen it recognizes is unknown. Compared with germline, one end of the junction differs, possibly owing to a read error.

The donors were around 39 Caucasian individuals from Russia, aged roughly 6 to 100 years, who were systemically healthy. Each donor gave 8.5 to 10 milliliters of peripheral blood, collected into EDTA-treated Vacutainer tubes. Ficoll-Paque density-gradient centrifugation was used to isolate PBMCs, with at least 7 million obtained per sample. Trizol reagent was used to extract total RNA from the PBMCs, yielding at least 5 micrograms per sample. Naive CD45RAhigh/CD27high T cell percentages were measured by flow cytometry on a PBMC aliquot from every donor. The paper's findings and limits, for the study overall: Compared with the aged group, the long-lived group had more naive CD4+ T cells, fewer expanded clones and increased TCR diversity, suggesting age selection. Observed TCR beta diversity per million T cells fell roughly linearly with age, and a significant reduction was already apparent by age about 36. Estimates of total diversity from one million sequenced T cells were regarded as lower bounds and underestimates. Bulk unsorted PBMC profiling prevented conclusive comparison of naive and antigen-experienced compartments. The CMV infection status of donors was not known, potentially confounding age-related changes in expanded clonotypes. A strong correlation was found between observed TCR beta diversity and the percentage of naive T cells measured by flow cytometry.

Receptor libraries were prepared by 5' RACE. The second PCR ran for about 6 to 12 cycles and used a J-beta primer mix along with a sample-barcoded 5' primer. Each TCR beta cDNA molecule received a unique molecular identifier from a template-switch 5' adaptor carrying 12 random nucleotides. Each sample yielded at least 3 million CDR3-containing paired-end reads. All of the RNA was converted into first-strand cDNA using the Mint cDNA synthesis kit, with a TRBC-specific oligonucleotide serving as the primer. All cDNA was treated with uracil-DNA glycosylase and then went through a first 18-cycle PCR with the universal primers M1SS and BC2_uni_R. The published analysis was carried out like this. For normalization, 1 million high-quality reads were randomly selected from each sample, with every read carrying a distinct molecular identifier. Reads with shared molecular identifiers were discarded instead of being binned into consensus sequences. MiTCR, run with a Q25 quality threshold and the strictest error-elimination algorithm, handled CDR3 identification, clonotype clustering and error correction. A nonparametric unseen species model using Euler transformation provided a lower-bound estimate of total TCR beta diversity. TCRdb handled the public reads itself, with Q25 trimming in fastp and clone calling in MiXCR, and kept productive beta chains. Each record represents a unique CDR3 protein, reported with the most common genes and DNA among its rows. The V and J calls and clone size come from TCRdb's table, not from the authors' own analysis. Here the sample has fewer than 2 million distinct CDR3 sequences; around 40% occur a single time. Together, the top ten hold 23% of the sample.

This sequence uses TRBV20-1 and TRBJ1-6, with no D gene named confidently. The specimen was blood. The receptor's source is a human donor in good health. The DNA reads as follows: TGCAGCGCTAGAGATCAGAGAACACCACATTCACCCCTCCACTTT. Its protein is CSARDQRTPHSPLHF.